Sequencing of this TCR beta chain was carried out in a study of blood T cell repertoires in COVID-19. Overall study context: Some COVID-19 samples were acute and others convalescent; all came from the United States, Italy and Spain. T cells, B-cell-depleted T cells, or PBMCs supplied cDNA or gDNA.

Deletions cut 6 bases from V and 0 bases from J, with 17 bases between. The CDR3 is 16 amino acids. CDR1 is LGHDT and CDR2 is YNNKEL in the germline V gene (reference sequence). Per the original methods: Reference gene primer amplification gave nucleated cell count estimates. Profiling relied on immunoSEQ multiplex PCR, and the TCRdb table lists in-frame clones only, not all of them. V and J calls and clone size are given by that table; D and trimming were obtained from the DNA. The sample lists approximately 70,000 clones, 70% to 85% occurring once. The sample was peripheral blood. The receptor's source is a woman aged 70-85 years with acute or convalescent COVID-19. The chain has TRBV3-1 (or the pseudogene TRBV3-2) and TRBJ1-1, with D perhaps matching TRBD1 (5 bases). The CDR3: CASSQPQGYMNTEAFF. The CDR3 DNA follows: TGTGCCAGCAGTCAACCCCAGGGCTACATGAACACTGAAGCTTTCTTT.